The present T cell receptor (beta chain) was sequenced within a study of memory CD4+ T cells and cytomegalovirus serostatus. Study-wide results and caveats: Of approximately 150 reported CMV TCRbeta sequences, some 67 were found in memory CD4+ repertoires.

Germline loops: CDR1 SNHLY, CDR2 FYNNEI. The ends were cut back, 4 bases at V and 5 bases at J, with 6 bases in the middle. The CDR3 runs to 12 residues. The table came from immunoSEQ multiplex PCR; TCRdb's copy has only in-frame clones and leaves some out. The repertoire holds 85,000 to 100,000 clones, with 75% to 90% as singletons. Remarks on this clone: What it binds is unknown.

Single viable CD3+CD4+CD8-CD45RO+ cells were sorted as the memory CD4+ T cells. After thawing, CD4+ T cells were positively selected. Sequenced sample: memory CD4+ T cells from blood. V gene TRBV2 combines with J gene TRBJ2-1; D ambiguous. This sequence was found in an adult in good health and CMV-seropositive. The DNA for the CDR3 is TGTGCCAGCAGTGTTTCGGACAATGAGCAGTTCTTC. Translated: CASSVSDNEQFF.